The clone carrying this TCR beta chain was counted many times. The data originate from a study of T cells after yellow fever vaccination. There are 15 residues in the CDR3. CDR1 and CDR2 (germline): SEHNR, FQNEAQ (reference sequence). V was pared by 3 bases and J by 0 bases, with 10 bases between. One entry per CDR3 protein results from TCRdb running MiXCR on the 5' RACE reads. The table shows more than 300,000 distinct CDR3 sequences, with about 4.5% occurring only once. The source material was PBMCs, sampled 15 days after the yellow fever booster vaccination. The rearrangement uses TRBV7-9 and TRBJ2-3; no reliable D call. The receptor's source is a man between 18 and 35 years old who received the YFV17D yellow fever vaccine. CDR3 nucleotides: TGTGCCAGCAGCTTGTTAGGATCTAGCACAGATACGCAGTATTTT. This encodes CASSLLGSSTDTQYF.